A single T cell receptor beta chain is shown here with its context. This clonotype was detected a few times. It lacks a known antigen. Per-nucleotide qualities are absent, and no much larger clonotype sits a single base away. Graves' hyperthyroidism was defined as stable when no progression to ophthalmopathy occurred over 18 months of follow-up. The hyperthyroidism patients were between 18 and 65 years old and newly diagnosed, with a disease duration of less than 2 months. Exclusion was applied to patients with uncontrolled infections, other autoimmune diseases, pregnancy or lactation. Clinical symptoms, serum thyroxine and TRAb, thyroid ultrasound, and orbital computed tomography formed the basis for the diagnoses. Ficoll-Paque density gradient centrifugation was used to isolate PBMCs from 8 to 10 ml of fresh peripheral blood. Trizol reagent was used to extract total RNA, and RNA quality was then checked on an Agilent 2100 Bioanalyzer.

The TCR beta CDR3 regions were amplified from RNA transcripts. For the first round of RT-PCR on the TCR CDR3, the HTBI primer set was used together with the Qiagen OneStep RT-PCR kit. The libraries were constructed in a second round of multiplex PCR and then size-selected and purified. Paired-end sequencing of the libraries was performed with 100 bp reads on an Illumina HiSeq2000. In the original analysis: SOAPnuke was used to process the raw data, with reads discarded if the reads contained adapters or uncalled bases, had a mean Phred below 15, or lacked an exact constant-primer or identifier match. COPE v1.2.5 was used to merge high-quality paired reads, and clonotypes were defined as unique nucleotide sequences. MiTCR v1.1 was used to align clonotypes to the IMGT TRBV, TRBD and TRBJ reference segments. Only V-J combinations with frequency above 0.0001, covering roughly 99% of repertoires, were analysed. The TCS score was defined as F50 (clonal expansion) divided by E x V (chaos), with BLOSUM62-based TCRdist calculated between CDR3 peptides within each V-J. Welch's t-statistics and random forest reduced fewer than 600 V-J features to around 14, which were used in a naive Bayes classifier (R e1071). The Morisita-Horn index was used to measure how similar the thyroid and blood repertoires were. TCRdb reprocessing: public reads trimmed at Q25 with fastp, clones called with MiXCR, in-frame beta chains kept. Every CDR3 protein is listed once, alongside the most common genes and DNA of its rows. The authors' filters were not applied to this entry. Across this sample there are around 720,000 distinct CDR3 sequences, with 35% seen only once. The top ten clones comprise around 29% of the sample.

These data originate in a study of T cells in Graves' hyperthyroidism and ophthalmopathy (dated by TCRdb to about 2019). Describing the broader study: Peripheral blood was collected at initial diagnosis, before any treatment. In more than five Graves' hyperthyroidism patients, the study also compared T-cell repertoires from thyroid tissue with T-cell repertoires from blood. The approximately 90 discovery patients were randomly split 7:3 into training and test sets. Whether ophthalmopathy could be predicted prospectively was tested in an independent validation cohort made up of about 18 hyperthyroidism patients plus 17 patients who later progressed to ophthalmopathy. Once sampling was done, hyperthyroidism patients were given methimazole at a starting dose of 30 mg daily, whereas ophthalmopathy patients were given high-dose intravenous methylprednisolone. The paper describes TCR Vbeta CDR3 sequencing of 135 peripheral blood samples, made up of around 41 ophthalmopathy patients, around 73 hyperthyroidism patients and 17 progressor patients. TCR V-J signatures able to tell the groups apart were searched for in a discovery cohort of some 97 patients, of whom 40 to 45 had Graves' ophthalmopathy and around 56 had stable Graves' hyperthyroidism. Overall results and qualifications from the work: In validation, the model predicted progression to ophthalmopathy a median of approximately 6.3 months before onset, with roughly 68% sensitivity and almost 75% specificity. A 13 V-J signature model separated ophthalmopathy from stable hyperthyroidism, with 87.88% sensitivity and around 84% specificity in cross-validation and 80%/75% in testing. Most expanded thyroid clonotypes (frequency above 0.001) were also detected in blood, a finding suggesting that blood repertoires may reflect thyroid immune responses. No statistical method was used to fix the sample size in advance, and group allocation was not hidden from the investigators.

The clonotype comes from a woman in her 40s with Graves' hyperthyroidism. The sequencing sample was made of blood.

The DNA sequence is TGCAGTGTAACCCAATTGGAGGGGACGAACTACGAGCAGTACTTC. Protein translation: CSVTQLEGTNYEQYF. The receptor chain draws on TRBV20-1 and TRBJ2-7, with a tentative D gene TRBD2 over 6 matching bases. V sheds 7 bases and J sheds 3 bases, leaving 22 bases between their ends. The CDR1 and CDR2 encoded by the germline V gene (reference sequence) are DFQATT and SNEGSKA. The CDR3 measures 15 amino acids from cysteine to phenylalanine. Only the CDR3 DNA is retained, 45 bases long and in frame from the first base.